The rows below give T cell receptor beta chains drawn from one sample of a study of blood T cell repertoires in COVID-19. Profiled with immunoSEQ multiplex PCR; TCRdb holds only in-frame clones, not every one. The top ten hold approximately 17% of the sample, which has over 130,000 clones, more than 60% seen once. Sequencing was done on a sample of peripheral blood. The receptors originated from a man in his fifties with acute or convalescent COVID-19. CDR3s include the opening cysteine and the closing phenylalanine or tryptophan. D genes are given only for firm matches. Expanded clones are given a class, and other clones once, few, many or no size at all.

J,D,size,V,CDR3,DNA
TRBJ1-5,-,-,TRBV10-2,CASTLQDGQPQHF,TGCGCCAGCACCCTCCAGGATGGACAGCCCCAGCATTTT
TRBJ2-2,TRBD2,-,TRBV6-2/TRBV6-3,CASSYLAGGPDTGELFF,TGTGCCAGCAGTTACCTAGCGGGGGGGCCTGACACCGGGGAGCTGTTTTTT
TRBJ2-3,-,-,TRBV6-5,CASSLGLRTDTQYF,TGTGCCAGCAGTTTAGGACTACGCACAGATACGCAGTATTTT
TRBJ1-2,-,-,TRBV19,CASSRNRDSYGYTF,TGTGCCAGTAGTAGAAACAGGGATTCCTATGGCTACACCTTC
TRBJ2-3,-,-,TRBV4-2,CASSQDELATDTQYF,TGTGCCAGCAGCCAAGATGAACTAGCCACAGATACGCAGTATTTT
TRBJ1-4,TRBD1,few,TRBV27,CASSSATGREKLFF,TGTGCCAGCAGTTCCGCGACAGGGAGGGAAAAACTGTTTTTT
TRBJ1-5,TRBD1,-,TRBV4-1,CASSHPGQDLSNQPQHF,TGCGCCAGCAGCCATCCGGGACAGGATCTTAGCAATCAGCCCCAGCATTTT
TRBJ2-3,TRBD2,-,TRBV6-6,CASSSSGGADTQYF,TGTGCCAGCAGTTCGAGCGGGGGGGCCGATACGCAGTATTTT
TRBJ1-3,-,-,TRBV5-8,CASSFQERGGNTIYF,TGTGCCAGCAGCTTTCAGGAACGCGGGGGAAACACCATATATTTT
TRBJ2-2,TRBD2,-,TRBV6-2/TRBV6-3,CASSYLSGGPPGELFF,TGTGCCAGCAGTTACCTCTCGGGGGGGCCGCCCGGGGAGCTGTTTTTT
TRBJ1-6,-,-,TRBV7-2,CASSPKRQAPLHF,TGTGCCAGCAGCCCAAAGCGACAGGCACCCCTCCACTTT
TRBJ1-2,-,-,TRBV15,CATSREAGALYGYTF,TGTGCCACCAGCAGAGAAGCGGGGGCCCTCTATGGCTACACCTTC
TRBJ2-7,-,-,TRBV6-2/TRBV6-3,CASSSGTMNYEQYF,TGTGCCAGCAGTTCAGGCACCATGAACTACGAGCAGTACTTC
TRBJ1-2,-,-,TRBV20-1,CSGAAINGYTF,TGCAGTGGGGCAGCAATTAATGGCTACACCTTC
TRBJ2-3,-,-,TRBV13,CASSPTSTDTQYF,TGTGCCAGCAGCCCTACTAGCACAGATACGCAGTATTTT
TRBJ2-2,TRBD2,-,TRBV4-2,CASSQDTQRGATGELFF,TGTGCCAGCAGCCAAGATACCCAGCGGGGGGCGACCGGGGAGCTGTTTTTT
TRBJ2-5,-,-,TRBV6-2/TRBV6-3,CASSPTFRGAQETQYF,TGTGCCAGCAGCCCCACCTTCCGGGGGGCCCAAGAGACCCAGTACTTC
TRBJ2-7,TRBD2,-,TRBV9,CASSVGSGSSYEQYF,TGTGCCAGCAGCGTAGGAAGCGGGAGCTCCTACGAGCAGTACTTC
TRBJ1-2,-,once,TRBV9,CASSPRGANYGYTF,TGTGCCAGCAGCCCCCGGGGGGCCAACTATGGCTACACCTTC
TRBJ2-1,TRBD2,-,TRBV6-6,CASSYSTGRALNEQFF,TGTGCCAGCAGTTACTCGACCGGGAGGGCCTTGAATGAGCAGTTCTTC